The 13 T cell receptor beta chains reported below all come from one sample, sequenced in a study of shared clonotypes between healthy human individuals. Here immunoSEQ multiplex PCR was the method, and the copy in TCRdb shows in-frame clones only, minus some. The top ten hold approximately 23% of the sample, which has 110,000 or so clones, 68% seen once. Sequenced input: memory CD8+ T cells sorted from blood. Indicated subset: CD45RO+ cells pooled with CCR7-negative TemRA cells. The receptors shown here come from a woman aged 25 to 39 in good health.

This clone was seen a few times. J is TRBJ1-2 and V is TRBV14; no reliable D call. This CDR3 has 15 residues. Trimming stripped 1 base from V and 3 bases from J, with 12 bases between. Germline CDR1 is SGHDN and CDR2 is FVKESK. The chain's CDR3 is CASSQVDGGDYGYTF. The DNA for the CDR3 is TGTGCCAGCAGCCAAGTCGACGGTGGTGACTATGGCTACACCTTC.

This CDR3 is CASSARDEQFF. Here the CDR3 DNA reads TGTGCCAGCAGCGCCCGGGACGAGCAGTTCTTC. The rearrangement links TRBV9 to TRBJ2-1; either TRBD1 or TRBD2 may fit D (5 bases each). The CDR3 has 11 amino acids. The germline V and J ends were trimmed by 3 bases and 10 bases, with 8 bases remaining between them. Germline V gives CDR1 SGDLS, CDR2 YYNGEE.

This rearrangement joins TRBV27 to TRBJ1-1; maybe TRBD1 (6 bases). This CDR3 has 15 residues. Germline V gene lookup returns CDR1 MNHEY and CDR2 SMNVEV (reference sequence). V was pared by 6 bases and J by 1 base, with 15 bases between. As DNA, the CDR3 is TGTGCCAGCAGAAATCACAGGGCGACGAACACTGAAGCTTTCTTT. Translated, it gives CASRNHRATNTEAFF.

To note about this clone: One end of the junction varies from germline; a read error may be responsible. The chain carries TRBV5-4 and TRBJ2-3, with 8 positions matching TRBD2. The CDR3 consists of 18 residues. The germline CDR1 and CDR2 sequences are SGHNT and YYREEE (reference sequence). CDR3 loop: CASSLCGGCVPDTNTQYF. CDR3 in DNA: TGTGCCAGCAGCTTGTGCGGGGGGTGTGTTCCAGACACAAATACGCAGTATTTT.

V is TRBV27 and J is TRBJ2-1; D is tentatively TRBD1 or TRBD2 (5 bases each). The CDR3 is 14 amino acids. Germline V CDR1 and CDR2: MNHEY, SMNVEV (reference sequence). The V and J ends lost 6 bases and 0 bases respectively, with 9 bases between them. For the CDR3, the DNA is TGTGCCAGCAGCTCAGGGAGCTCCTACAATGAGCAGTTCTTC. It encodes CASSSGSSYNEQFF.

The V and J genes are TRBV27 and TRBJ2-7; possibly TRBD1 or TRBD2 for D (5 bases each). CDR3 size: 15 residues. Trimming took off 3 bases at V and 3 bases at J, with 15 bases between the two ends. CDR1 is MNHEY and CDR2 is SMNVEV in the germline V gene (reference sequence). CDR3 nucleotides: TGTGCCAGCAGTTTTTTGGGGGACCGGCACTACGAGCAGTACTTC. It codes for CASSFLGDRHYEQYF.

This clone has ten or more counts. This chain connects TRBV27 to TRBJ1-2, with 7 bases that match TRBD1. The CDR3 covers 12 residues. Germline lookup yields CDR1 MNHEY and CDR2 SMNVEV (reference sequence). The trim removed 6 bases at V and 3 bases at J, leaving 1 base unmatched. CDR3 sequence reads: CASRGQYYGYTF. CDR3 sequence (DNA): TGTGCCAGCAGGGGACAGTACTATGGCTACACCTTC.

V is TRBV5-4 and J is TRBJ1-4; D is undetermined. The CDR3 has 14 residues. From germline, CDR1 is SGHNT and CDR2 YYREEE (reference sequence). The V end lost 5 bases, the J end lost 8 bases, and 16 bases lay between the germline ends. The CDR3 DNA sequence: TGTGCCAGCAGTCGCGGGGAGGGTCGGGAAAAACTGTTTTTT. This encodes CASSRGEGREKLFF.

This clone was observed a single time. The chain recombines TRBV7-2 with TRBJ1-1; D call uncertain. The CDR3 runs to 15 residues. Germline CDR1 is SGHTA and CDR2 is FQGNSA. The V end was cut by 1 base, the J end by 0 bases, with 9 bases between. In DNA form, the CDR3 reads TGTGCCAGCAGCTTAGGGGCAGGACTGAACACTGAAGCTTTCTTT. Its translation is CASSLGAGLNTEAFF.

This clone was seen a few times. CDR3 bases: TGTGCCAGCAGTCAACAGGAAATTGAGACCGGGGAGCTGTTTTTT. It encodes CASSQQEIETGELFF. V gene TRBV6-5 combines with J gene TRBJ2-2, with D perhaps TRBD1 (5 bases). CDR1 and CDR2 (germline): MNHEY, SVGAGI. This CDR3 has 15 residues. V dropped 5 bases and J dropped 5 bases, with 15 bases sitting between them.

This chain links TRBV19 with TRBJ2-3; 10 bases fit TRBD1. The CDR3 sequence is 14 residues long. V trimming: 3 bases; J trimming: 6 bases; junction bases outside the gene matches: 3. Germline CDR1 is LNHDA and CDR2 is SQIVND (reference sequence). The CDR3 loop reads CASSIPGQGDTQYF. Written as DNA, the CDR3 is TGTGCCAGTAGTATCCCGGGACAGGGGGATACGCAGTATTTT.

This clone came up many times. The CDR3 nucleotides read TGTGCCAGCAGTTTCCTTCCTCCGGGACAGAACTATGGCTACACCTTC. Its translation is CASSFLPPGQNYGYTF. V is TRBV27 and J is TRBJ1-2; 7 nucleotides match TRBD1. CDR1 and CDR2 from the germline V gene are MNHEY and SMNVEV (reference sequence). With V trimmed by 3 bases and J by 2 bases, 9 bases remained unmatched. The CDR3 loop spans 16 amino acids.

The CDR3 bases are TGTGCCAGCAGCTTTGACAGGGGCATGTACGAGCAGTACTTC. This encodes CASSFDRGMYEQYF. This chain links TRBV5-4 with TRBJ2-7; 8 bases align to TRBD1. This CDR3 has 14 residues. Germline V gives CDR1 SGHNT, CDR2 YYREEE (reference sequence). V lost 2 bases and J lost 4; bases outside the gene matches: 5.